This T cell receptor (beta chain) was observed in a study of blood T cell repertoires in COVID-19 (dated by TCRdb to about 2020). Study-wide context: The collaborator samples originated in the United States, Italy and Spain and spanned the acute and convalescent phases of COVID-19. The repertoires were released in a freely available public database meant as a resource for research on the immune response to SARS-CoV-2. The samples were drawn from two sources: the first 160 participants of the ongoing ImmuneRACE study, and fewer than 1,500 subjects contributed by 6 global collaborators. The prospective study material was composed of cDNA or gDNA derived from T cells, B-cell-depleted T cells, or PBMCs. Nearly every sample came with metadata listing a de-identified subject ID, COVID-19 status, age in years and sex. Where available, HLA class I and class II types were taken from metadata supplied by the sample provider and were not determined by assay-based typing. Subjects who had been exposed to COVID-19, were actively infected with it, or had recovered from it provided the deeply sampled blood TCRbeta repertoires that made up the dataset.

V and J are truncated by 0 bases and 6 bases respectively, leaving an intervening sequence of 14 bases. The CDR3, cysteine through phenylalanine, is 16 amino acids long. The sequence is cut down to CDR3 DNA, 48 bases in frame from base 1. From the germline V gene, CDR1 is WSHSY and CDR2 is SAAADI. This clone was found once. This receptor's antigen is unknown. No qualities accompany the bases; no much larger clone lies one base away. TCRbeta CDR3 regions were amplified from genomic DNA using the immunoSEQ Assay, a bias-controlled multiplex PCR. The authors' analysis ran thus. The number of nucleated cells in each sample was estimated by amplification of reference gene primers within the assay. To quantify the absolute abundance of each unique TCRbeta CDR3 rearrangement, sequence reads were collapsed and filtered. For each sample, productive Simpson clonality was calculated as the square root of Simpson's diversity index across productive rearrangements. TCRdb took over this immuneACCESS table, retaining in-frame rearrangements with V and J assigned. Such tables are incomplete; in checked studies, under half of the missing clones stem from an unresolved V gene, and the remainder is unexplained. The V and J calls and clone size are taken from that table; D and trimming were inferred from the DNA. A total of approximately 360,000 clones appear in this sample, roughly 90% of them only once. The leading ten clones occupy around 0.97% of the sample.

Results and caveats for the whole study, not just this receptor: The amount of clinical and demographic metadata varied by source and participant and was provided uncurated.

Participants in the prospective study were aged roughly 18 to 95 years, lived in 20 to 25 United States geographic areas, and enrolled through a virtual design. In the prospective study, cohorts were assigned on the basis of participant-reported clinical history obtained from a screening survey and a study questionnaire. In the prospective study, mobile phlebotomists collected whole blood, serum and a nasopharyngeal or oropharyngeal swab from each participant. Over a roughly two-month period, participants in the prospective study had the option of providing additional blood draws and questionnaires. Prospective study blood samples were shipped either frozen or at room temperature before DNA extraction.

Sequencing was performed on PBMCs or T cells enriched from blood (not recorded which). The chain joins TRBV10-2 to TRBJ1-4; the D segment cannot be called with confidence. The clonotype comes from a young woman with acute COVID-19. For the CDR3, the sequence is CASSESVRVAHEKLFF. The nucleotide sequence reads TGCGCCAGCAGTGAGTCTGTCCGGGTCGCCCATGAAAAACTGTTTTTT.